The 28 T cell receptor gamma chains in this list originate from one sample, sequenced in a study of gamma-delta chains in newborns, infants, children. TCRdb re-processed the reads via CATT. Among about 1,500 gamma-chain clones, almost 70% were seen once, and the ten largest hold about 25%. The material sequenced was blood. These receptors all come from a child who was a newborn, infant or young child, either healthy, febrile or measles-vaccinated (not recorded which).

A remark on this clone: This same CDR3 is encoded by further DNA sequences in the sample. There is no J gene call, but TRGV9 is given as the V gene. The CDR3 is made up of 15 amino acids. Germline V gene lookup returns CDR1 GITISATS and CDR2 ISYDGTV (reference sequence). CDR3 sequence reads: CALWGTGLGKKIKVF. The CDR3 nucleotides read TGTGCCTTGTGGGGGACGGGATTGGGCAAAAAAATAAAGGTATTT.

This clone was observed a few times. The chain is built from TRGV9 and TRGJP. The J gene was not available in TCRdb and was assigned here by matching the DNA to germline segments. CDR3 length: 15 residues. From germline, CDR1 is GITISATS and CDR2 ISYDGTV (reference sequence). The ends lost 0 bases at V and 11 bases at J; junction bases unmatched: 4. The CDR3 nucleotides read TGTGCCTTGTGGGAGGTGATGGTGGGCAAAAAAATCAAGGTATTT. Translating gives CALWEVMVGKKIKVF.

This clone was seen more than once but under ten times. The chain employs TRGV9 and TRGJP. Since TCRdb gives no J gene, matching the DNA to germline was used here to assign it. In germline, CDR1 is GITISATS, CDR2 ISYDGTV (reference sequence). The CDR3 runs to 16 residues. With V trimmed by 3 bases and J by 3 bases, 2 bases remained unmatched. The CDR3 nucleotides read TGTGCCTTGTGGGAGAAGCAAGAGTTGGGCAAAAAAATCAAGGTATTT. Amino acid sequence: CALWEKQELGKKIKVF.

The chain links TRGV9 to TRGJP. The J gene comes from matching the DNA to germline here; TCRdb lacks it. J lost 7 bases, V lost 3 bases, and 9 bases had no gene match. The CDR3 loop spans 17 amino acids. Germline CDR1 and CDR2: GITISATS and ISYDGTV (reference sequence). The CDR3 nucleotides are TGTGCCTTGTGGGAGACCGGACTCGAGTTGGGCAAAAAAATCAAGGTATTT. It specifies CALWETGLELGKKIKVF.

In its sample, this clone was seen a few times. This chain joins TRGV9 and TRGJP. TCRdb offers no J gene call, so here the DNA was matched to germline to obtain one. V shed 4 bases, J shed 4 bases, and the junction held 4 bases outside the gene matches. This CDR3 comprises 16 residues. CDR1 is GITISATS and CDR2 is ISYDGTV in the germline V gene (reference sequence). The CDR3 coding sequence is TGTGCCTTGTGGGACCAACAAGAGTTGGGCAAAAAAATCAAGGTATTT. This encodes CALWDQQELGKKIKVF.

This clone was seen a handful of times. At the DNA level, this CDR3 is encoded by other sequences in the same sample as well. The rearrangement links TRGV9 to TRGJP. Assignment of the J gene here rests on matching the DNA to germline, because TCRdb gives none. After removal of 0 bases from V and 7 bases from J, the junction contained 6 bases not matched to a gene. Germline CDR1 GITISATS, CDR2 ISYDGTV (reference sequence). The CDR3 length is 17 residues. CDR3 sequence reads: CALWEVPGELGKKIKVF. The CDR3 DNA follows: TGTGCCTTGTGGGAGGTGCCCGGGGAGTTGGGCAAAAAAATCAAGGTATTT.

The V gene reported is TRGV9; the J gene is uncalled. Germline-derived CDR1 and CDR2 are GITISATS and ISYDGTV (reference sequence). This CDR3 has 12 amino acids. The CDR3 loop reads CALWEDTKNKLF. The CDR3 DNA reads as TGTGCCTTGTGGGAGGACACAAAAAACAAACTCTTT.

This clone was counted once. The chain has TRGV9 and TRGJ1 or TRGJ2. Germline matching of the DNA provided the J gene here, since TCRdb leaves it blank. Germline V gives CDR1 GITISATS, CDR2 ISYDGTV (reference sequence). J lost 12 bases, V lost 2 bases, and 10 bases had no gene match. The CDR3 is 12 amino acids. The CDR3 here is CALWEDGPRKLF. For the CDR3, the DNA is TGTGCCTTGTGGGAGGACGGTCCGCGGAAACTCTTT.

The V gene remains uncalled, whereas the J gene is TRGJP. The CDR3 runs to 18 residues. The CDR3 DNA sequence: TGTGCCTTGTGGGACCGCGTTGAGCAAGAGTTGGGCAAAAAAATCAAGGTATTT. Encoded protein: CALWDRVEQELGKKIKVF.

The V segment is TRGV4, and no J call was made. Germline CDR1 and CDR2: EGSTGY and YDSYTSSV. The CDR3 totals 12 residues. Here the CDR3 reads CATWDAPMELLF. CDR3 in DNA: TGTGCCACCTGGGATGCCCCGATGGAATTACTCTTT.

This sequence joins TRGV9 and TRGJP. TCRdb supplies no J gene; here it was assigned by aligning the nucleotide sequence to germline. Germline V gene data show CDR1 as GITISATS and CDR2 as ISYDGTV (reference sequence). The ends lost 0 bases at V and 7 bases at J; junction bases unmatched: 9. This CDR3 has 18 amino acids. The CDR3 here is CALWEVQVGELGKKIKVF. In DNA form, the CDR3 reads TGTGCCTTGTGGGAGGTGCAAGTAGGCGAGTTGGGCAAAAAAATCAAGGTATTT.

On this clone itself: The same CDR3 arises from other DNA sequences in this sample as well. The chain carries TRGV9 and TRGJP. Assignment of the J gene here rests on matching the DNA to germline, because TCRdb gives none. Trimming at V came to 5 bases and at J to 7 bases, leaving 5 bases not matched to a gene. CDR3 size: 15 residues. Germline V CDR1 and CDR2: GITISATS, ISYDGTV (reference sequence). CDR3 residues: CALWVEELGKKIKVF. The CDR3 bases are TGTGCCTTGTGGGTAGAGGAGTTGGGCAAAAAAATCAAGGTATTT.

In its sample, this clone was seen once. The junction differs from germline at one of its ends, possibly a read error. Within the sample, other DNA sequences also encode this same CDR3. The chain combines TRGV9 with TRGJP. Because TCRdb records no J gene, it was assigned here through a match of the DNA to germline. The germline gives CDR1 GITISATS, CDR2 ISYDGTV (reference sequence). CDR3 length equals 19 residues. The CDR3 sequence is CALWEGLKFGELGKKIKVF. The CDR3 DNA reads as TGTGCCCTGTGGGAGGGATTAAAGTTTGGAGAGTTGGGCAAAAAAATCAAGGTATTT.

Regarding this clone: This CDR3 is also generated by other DNA sequences in the sample. The V and J genes are TRGV9 and TRGJP. No J segment appears in TCRdb, so it was assigned here by matching the sequence to germline. V lost 4 bases and J lost 6; bases outside the gene matches: 3. Germline lookup yields CDR1 GITISATS and CDR2 ISYDGTV (reference sequence). CDR3 length: 15 amino acids. As DNA, the CDR3 is TGTGCCTTGTGGGAAGGAGAGTTGGGCAAAAAAATCAAGGTATTT. Amino acids: CALWEGELGKKIKVF.

The chain has TRGV2 and TRGJ1 or TRGJ2. In the absence of a J gene in TCRdb, the DNA was matched to germline to assign it here. This CDR3 contains 16 residues. The germline CDR1 and CDR2 sequences are EGSNGY and YDSYNSKV. The V segment lost 1 base and the J segment 4 bases; nucleotides outside the gene matches: 13. CDR3 protein: CATWDGPRSRYYKKLF. The DNA of the CDR3 is TGTGCCACCTGGGACGGTCCCCGGTCTCGCTATTATAAGAAACTCTTT.

The rearrangement uses TRGV9 and TRGJ1 or TRGJ2. TCRdb is silent on the J gene; assignment here came from matching the DNA to germline. The CDR3 length is 11 residues. V dropped 4 bases and J dropped 7; count of bases not matched to a gene: 4. Germline CDR1 and CDR2: GITISATS and ISYDGTV (reference sequence). In DNA, the CDR3 is TGTGCCTTGTGGGACCACTATAAGAAACTCTTT. This encodes CALWDHYKKLF.

Remarks on this clone: One end of the junction fails to match germline, which may point to a read error. Other DNA sequences in this specimen translate into the identical CDR3. This chain joins TRGV9 and TRGJP. TCRdb does not report a J gene; here it was assigned by matching the DNA to germline references. The CDR3 is 15 amino acids. Germline-derived CDR1 and CDR2 are GITISATS and ISYDGTV (reference sequence). DNA of the CDR3: TGTGCCCTGTGGGAGGTGCGCTTGGGCAAAAAAATCAAGGTATTT. This codes for CALWEVRLGKKIKVF.

Only a few counts were recorded for this clone. This same CDR3 is encoded by further DNA sequences in the sample. J is TRGJP and V is TRGV9. The J gene is not listed in TCRdb, so it was assigned here from a DNA match to germline. Trimming at V came to 0 bases and at J to 3 bases, leaving 2 bases not matched to a gene. In germline, CDR1 is GITISATS, CDR2 ISYDGTV (reference sequence). CDR3 length: 17 residues. The CDR3 region is CALWEVVQELGKKIKVF. The CDR3 region has the DNA TGTGCCTTGTGGGAGGTGGTGCAAGAGTTGGGCAAAAAAATCAAGGTATTT.

This clone appeared a few times. The chain uses TRGV9 and TRGJP. In the absence of a J gene in TCRdb, the DNA was matched to germline to assign it here. In germline, CDR1 is GITISATS, CDR2 ISYDGTV (reference sequence). The CDR3 runs to 16 residues. Trimming took 3 bases from V and 8 from J; bases not matched to a gene: 7. The CDR3 sequence is CALWEPSQLGKKIKVF. The CDR3 DNA follows: TGTGCCTTGTGGGAGCCAAGTCAGTTGGGCAAAAAAATCAAGGTATTT.

This sequence joins TRGV9 and TRGJP. TCRdb offers no J gene call, so here the DNA was matched to germline to obtain one. V shed 5 bases, J shed 4 bases, and the junction held 11 bases outside the gene matches. Germline lookup yields CDR1 GITISATS and CDR2 ISYDGTV (reference sequence). The CDR3 extends over 18 amino acids. CDR3: CALWGAETQELGKKIKVF. The CDR3 DNA reads as TGTGCCTTGTGGGGGGCCGAGACCCAAGAGTTGGGCAAAAAAATCAAGGTATTT.

Note on this clone: This sample includes further DNA sequences coding for the same CDR3. The chain recombines TRGV9 with TRGJP. The J gene is not listed in TCRdb, so it was assigned here from a DNA match to germline. V was clipped by 0 bases and J by 7 bases; unmatched bases: 6. The CDR3 has 17 residues. Germline V gene sequence: CDR1 GITISATS, CDR2 ISYDGTV (reference sequence). CDR3 region: CALWEVLVELGKKIKVF. The CDR3 DNA follows: TGTGCCTTGTGGGAGGTGCTCGTGGAGTTGGGCAAAAAAATCAAGGTATTT.

The rearrangement links TRGV9 to TRGJP. TCRdb gives no J gene; it was assigned here by matching the DNA to germline. Losses at the gene ends were 2 bases for V and 7 bases for J; bases not matched to a gene: 8. The CDR3 has 17 residues. CDR1 and CDR2 from the germline V gene are GITISATS and ISYDGTV (reference sequence). The chain's CDR3 is CALWEGTNELGKKIKVF. CDR3 nucleotide sequence: TGTGCCTTGTGGGAGGGCACCAATGAGTTGGGCAAAAAAATCAAGGTATTT.

This clone has only a few counts. Other nucleotide sequences in the sample specify the same CDR3. The J gene is TRGJP, the V gene TRGV9. No J gene was available from TCRdb, and it was assigned here by a germline match of the DNA. The CDR3 consists of 17 residues. Trimming removed 0 bases from V and 7 bases from J; junction bases left unmatched: 6. CDR1 is GITISATS, CDR2 ISYDGTV, per germline (reference sequence). The CDR3 protein is CALWEVQRELGKKIKVF. The CDR3 DNA reads TGTGCCTTGTGGGAGGTGCAGCGCGAGTTGGGCAAAAAAATCAAGGTATTT.

As to this clone: The identical CDR3 is also encoded by other nucleotide sequences in the sample. The chain links TRGV9 to TRGJP. The J gene, not given by TCRdb, was assigned here from a germline match of the nucleotide sequence. This CDR3 region has 17 residues. V was clipped by 0 bases and J by 7 bases; unmatched bases: 6. Germline assignment: CDR1 GITISATS and CDR2 ISYDGTV (reference sequence). The CDR3 nucleotides read TGTGCCTTGTGGGAGGTGCAACGGGAGTTGGGCAAAAAAATCAAGGTATTT. Protein: CALWEVQRELGKKIKVF.

The V gene is TRGV9, the J gene TRGJP. Germline matching of the DNA provided the J gene here, since TCRdb leaves it blank. Unmatched junction bases numbered 9, after V lost 0 bases and J lost 7 bases. Germline V gives CDR1 GITISATS, CDR2 ISYDGTV (reference sequence). This CDR3 comprises 18 residues. CDR3 sequence reads: CALWEVQLGELGKKIKVF. The CDR3 DNA follows: TGTGCCTTGTGGGAGGTGCAGTTAGGGGAGTTGGGCAAAAAAATCAAGGTATTT.

This clone was observed once. At the DNA level, this CDR3 is encoded by other sequences in the same sample as well. The chain has TRGV4 and TRGJ1 or TRGJ2. TCRdb lists no J gene, so it was determined here by aligning the DNA to germline. CDR1 and CDR2 from the germline V gene are EGSTGY and YDSYTSSV. This CDR3 has 12 amino acids. Trimming cost V 4 bases and J 10 bases; bases outside gene matches: 10. The CDR3 DNA sequence: TGTGCCACCTGGGACGGACTTAGAAAGAAACTCTTT. Translation: CATWDGLRKKLF.

This clone was counted only a few times. In the same sample, other DNA sequences code for this CDR3. V is TRGV9 and J is TRGJP. TCRdb lists no J gene, so it was determined here by aligning the DNA to germline. The CDR3 is 17 residues long. The V gene end was trimmed by 0 bases and the J gene end by 6 bases; junction bases not matched to a gene: 5. Germline loops: CDR1 GITISATS, CDR2 ISYDGTV (reference sequence). The CDR3: CALWEVRGELGKKIKVF. The CDR3 bases are TGTGCCTTGTGGGAGGTGCGAGGAGAGTTGGGCAAAAAAATCAAGGTATTT.

This clone qualifies as large. Other DNA variants within this sample encode the same CDR3. The chain joins TRGV9 to TRGJP. TCRdb gives no J gene; it was assigned here by matching the DNA to germline. The germline V gene has CDR1 GITISATS and CDR2 ISYDGTV (reference sequence). The CDR3 is 15 residues long. J was trimmed by 4 bases and V by 4 bases; bases with no gene match: 1. The DNA of the CDR3 is TGTGCCTTGTGGGAACAAGAGTTGGGCAAAAAAATCAAGGTATTT. Protein sequence: CALWEQELGKKIKVF.